These T cell receptor beta chains were read from a single sample in a study of T cells after yellow fever vaccination. Via MiXCR, TCRdb re-called the 5' RACE reads, giving one row per CDR3 protein. Among about 340,000 distinct CDR3 sequences listed, approximately 3.9% were seen once. This material consisted of PBMCs, taken 5 days after the yellow fever booster vaccination. The receptors come from a young man who received the YFV17D yellow fever vaccine. Both conserved end residues are trimmed from each CDR3. The order of the fields is D gene, J gene, V gene, CDR3 protein. The D gene is left open where the match is weak.

NA | TRBJ2-1 | TRBV4-1 | ASSQVDLISYNEQF
TRBD2 | TRBJ2-1 | TRBV7-9 | ASSLSGGEQF
NA | TRBJ2-1 | TRBV4-3 | ASSQGIITYNEQF
NA | TRBJ1-1 | TRBV30 | AWSVWDIENTEAF
TRBD1 | TRBJ1-2 | TRBV4-1 | ASSQVPLTGGGDYGYT
NA | TRBJ2-5 | TRBV5-1 | ASSLGQGYQETQY
TRBD1 | TRBJ1-4 | TRBV18 | ASSPGTGGLGEKLF
NA | TRBJ2-3 | TRBV9 | ASSVGRGTYTDTQY
NA | TRBJ2-5 | TRBV5-1 | ASSLASSTTRGETQY
NA | TRBJ1-1 | TRBV5-1 | ASSTRGSDTEAF
NA | TRBJ2-7 | TRBV30 | AWSEGEDYEQY
TRBD2 | TRBJ2-3 | TRBV6-5 | ASSSASGGGTDTQY
NA | TRBJ2-1 | TRBV24-1 | ATSDLYEQF
NA | TRBJ2-3 | TRBV20-1 | RALKGAVTDTQY
TRBD1 | TRBJ1-5 | TRBV7-9 | ASSLGWDREQPQH
NA | TRBJ1-2 | TRBV30 | APIPVGDFYGYT
NA | TRBJ1-5 | TRBV25-1 | ASRGPGQPQH
TRBD1 | TRBJ1-1 | TRBV18 | ASSPFTSGGRGTEAF
NA | TRBJ2-1 | TRBV11-3 | ASSQRGTRNEQF
NA | TRBJ2-3 | TRBV27 | ASSLGSPDTQY